Shown below are 18 T cell receptor beta chains from a single sample sequenced in a study of blood T cell repertoires in COVID-19. Only in-frame clones appear in the TCRdb table, and some are missing; sequencing was by immunoSEQ multiplex PCR. This sample has 150,000 to 170,000 clones, with around 85% found just once. What was sequenced was peripheral blood. The receptors shown here come from a woman aged 55 to 70 with acute or convalescent COVID-19.

This clone has only one observation. The genes are TRBV9 and TRBJ1-6, with D uncertain. The CDR3 is made up of 16 amino acids. Germline loops: CDR1 SGDLS, CDR2 YYNGEE. V was shortened by 3 bases and J by 7 bases, with 17 bases between the two germline ends. The CDR3 sequence: CASSARLEGWNSPLHF. CDR3 DNA: TGTGCCAGCAGCGCTAGGCTCGAAGGTTGGAATTCACCCCTCCACTTT.

This chain uses TRBV7-9 with TRBJ1-4; 11 bases map to TRBD1. This CDR3 comprises 17 residues. The germline CDR1 and CDR2 sequences are SEHNR and FQNEAQ (reference sequence). J lost 3 bases, V lost 6 bases, and 9 bases had no gene match. CDR3 sequence: CASRTSGQGVANEKLFF. The CDR3 bases are TGTGCCAGCAGAACATCGGGACAGGGGGTAGCTAATGAAAAACTGTTTTTT.

V gene TRBV7-2 combines with J gene TRBJ1-2, with 7 bases fitting TRBD1. This CDR3 is built from 14 residues. Germline-derived CDR1 and CDR2 are SGHTA and FQGNSA. Losses at the gene ends were 4 bases for V and 5 bases for J; bases not matched to a gene: 7. CDR3 in DNA: TGTGCCAGCAGCTGGAGACAGGGCGGATATGGCTACACCTTC. This translates into CASSWRQGGYGYTF.

The J gene is TRBJ1-2, the V gene TRBV4-1; D possibly corresponds to TRBD1 (5 bases). There are 13 residues in the CDR3. Germline V gene lookup returns CDR1 MGHRA and CDR2 YSYEKL. Deletions cut 1 base from V and 3 bases from J, with 6 bases between. This chain's CDR3 is CASSQAGYYGYTF. The CDR3 nucleotides are TGCGCCAGCAGCCAAGCAGGGTACTATGGCTACACCTTC.

CDR3 loop: CARRVPGNTIYF. DNA for the CDR3: TGTGCCAGGAGGGTTCCTGGAAACACCATATATTTT. This chain joins TRBV21-1 and TRBJ1-3. TRBV21-1 counts as a pseudogene. CDR3 size: 12 residues.

This clone has only a few counts. V and J are TRBV27 and TRBJ2-2; maybe TRBD1 (6 bases). The CDR3 spans 17 residues. Trimming pared 0 bases from V and 2 bases from J, leaving 13 bases between. Germline assignment: CDR1 MNHEY and CDR2 SMNVEV (reference sequence). The CDR3 nucleotides are TGTGCCAGCAGTTTATCTCCGAACAGGGCCAACACCGGGGAGCTGTTTTTT. Amino acids: CASSLSPNRANTGELFF.

The chain has TRBV24-1 and TRBJ2-1, with D possibly being TRBD1 (6 bases). CDR1 is KGHDR and CDR2 is SFDVKD in the germline V gene. Trimming removed 0 bases from V and 7 bases from J, with 9 bases in between. CDR3 length: 14 residues. DNA for the CDR3: TGTGCCACCAGTGATTTGGGGGGCGGAAATGAGCAGTTCTTC. Amino acid sequence: CATSDLGGGNEQFF.

The rearrangement joins TRBV25-1 to TRBJ1-4; 8 positions agree with TRBD1. This CDR3 comprises 14 residues. V shed 6 bases and J 4 bases; nucleotides not matched to a gene: 4. Per the germline V gene, CDR1 is MGHDK and CDR2 is SYGVNS. Here the CDR3 reads CASSDTGGNEKLFF. CDR3 coding DNA: TGTGCCAGCAGCGATACAGGGGGTAATGAAAAACTGTTTTTT.

The V and J genes are TRBV15 and TRBJ2-5; TRBD2 aligns across 15 bases. The junction had 5 bases not matched to a gene; V was cut back by 1 base and J by 5 bases. Germline V gene data show CDR1 as LNHNV and CDR2 as YYDKDF (reference sequence). The CDR3 runs to 17 residues. The CDR3 reads CATSRGTSGGAGETQYF. CDR3 sequence (DNA): TGTGCCACCAGCAGAGGGACTAGCGGGGGGGCGGGTGAGACCCAGTACTTC.

This rearrangement joins TRBV7-9 to TRBJ1-6; D possibly corresponds to TRBD1 (5 bases). With 1 base removed from V and 17 bases from J, the gap between germline ends came to 18 bases. The CDR3 totals 14 residues. Per the germline V gene, CDR1 is SEHNR and CDR2 is FQNEAQ (reference sequence). CDR3 sequence reads: CASSLDPRTPVFHF. CDR3 bases: TGTGCCAGCAGCTTAGACCCTCGGACACCGGTTTTCCACTTT.

The chain has TRBV30 and TRBJ1-6; perhaps TRBD1 as D (6 bases). Germline CDR1 reads GTSNPN; CDR2 reads SVGIG (reference sequence). The germline V and J ends were trimmed by 1 base and 11 bases, with 12 bases remaining between them. This CDR3 comprises 13 residues. CDR3: CAWSATQGTPLHF. The CDR3 DNA reads as TGTGCCTGGAGTGCTACACAGGGTACACCCCTCCACTTT.

About this clone itself: The sample holds other DNA sequences that translate to the same CDR3. This chain joins TRBV7-9 and TRBJ1-6; D not resolved. V lost 5 bases and J 4 bases, leaving 9 bases between the germline ends. This CDR3 contains 14 residues. Per germline, CDR1 SEHNR and CDR2 FQNEAQ (reference sequence). CDR3 loop: CASSPDIYNSPLHF. The CDR3 DNA reads TGTGCCAGCAGCCCCGACATTTATAATTCACCCCTCCACTTT.

This clone has a single count. The V and J genes are TRBV4-1 and TRBJ2-1, with no clear D. CDR1 and CDR2 from the germline V gene are MGHRA and YSYEKL. This CDR3 is 15 amino acids long. V was shortened by 0 bases and J by 0 bases, with 6 bases between the two germline ends. CDR3 protein: CASSQEQNSYNEQFF. Here the CDR3 DNA reads TGCGCCAGCAGCCAAGAACAGAACTCCTACAATGAGCAGTTCTTC.

The chain combines TRBV11-2 with TRBJ1-2, with 8 positions matching TRBD1. Trimming removed 0 bases from V and 8 bases from J; junction bases left unmatched: 2. There are 13 residues in the CDR3. Germline loops: CDR1 SGHAT, CDR2 FQNNGV. The CDR3 loop reads CASSLDRGRGYTF. In DNA form, the CDR3 reads TGTGCCAGCAGCTTAGACAGGGGGCGCGGCTACACCTTC.

The DNA for the CDR3 is TGTGCCAGCAGTCAGGTAGAGCAGTACGTC. This sequence encodes CASSQVEQYV. V gene TRBV2 combines with J gene TRBJ2-7, with D unclear. The CDR3 covers 10 residues. The germline V gene encodes CDR1 SNHLY and CDR2 FYNNEI. Trimming left V 5 bases short and J 7 bases short, with 6 bases between.

The chain combines TRBV5-3 with TRBJ1-4; 7 nucleotides line up with TRBD1. TRBV5-3 is an open reading frame whose function is uncertain. The trim removed 5 bases at V and 5 bases at J, leaving 12 bases unmatched. The CDR3 runs to 16 residues. CDR3 sequence (DNA): TGTGCCAGAAGTTCACTAAGGGGGCCGCCGAATGAAAAACTGTTTTTT. It specifies CARSSLRGPPNEKLFF.

The CDR3 nucleotides are TGTGCCTGGAGTCGACAACAGGGTTATAATGAAAAACTGTTTTTT. Its protein product is CAWSRQQGYNEKLFF. The rearrangement uses TRBV30 and TRBJ1-4, with D maybe TRBD1 (6 bases). The germline gives CDR1 GTSNPN, CDR2 SVGIG (reference sequence). The V and J ends lost 2 bases and 4 bases respectively, with 14 bases between them. This CDR3 is built from 15 residues.

The V call is TRBV27, the J call TRBJ1-2; D ambiguous. Trimming stripped 4 bases from V and 0 bases from J, with 15 bases between. The germline V gene has CDR1 MNHEY and CDR2 SMNVEV (reference sequence). The CDR3 contains 16 residues. CDR3 sequence reads: CASSSVLRAANYGYTF. In DNA, the CDR3 is TGTGCCAGCAGTTCCGTCCTGAGGGCAGCTAACTATGGCTACACCTTC.